This entry features one T cell receptor beta chain sequence. Generated by immunoSEQ multiplex PCR, the TCRdb table keeps only in-frame clones and is missing some. The data contain 150,000 to 200,000 clones, around 94% of them singletons. The data were obtained in a study of T cell responses to AZD1222 COVID-19 vaccine. Germline assignment: CDR1 SGHDT and CDR2 YYEEEE. Trimming removed 2 bases from V and 7 bases from J, with 7 bases in between. The CDR3 has 12 residues. The sequence came from an adult who received the AZD1222 COVID-19 vaccine. The sequenced sample was peripheral blood, obtained 28 days after the second AZD1222 dose. This rearrangement joins TRBV5-6 to TRBJ2-1; no clear D. The CDR3 coding sequence is TGTGCCAGCAGCTTAGGCTGGAATGAGCAGTTCTTC. Protein: CASSLGWNEQFF.